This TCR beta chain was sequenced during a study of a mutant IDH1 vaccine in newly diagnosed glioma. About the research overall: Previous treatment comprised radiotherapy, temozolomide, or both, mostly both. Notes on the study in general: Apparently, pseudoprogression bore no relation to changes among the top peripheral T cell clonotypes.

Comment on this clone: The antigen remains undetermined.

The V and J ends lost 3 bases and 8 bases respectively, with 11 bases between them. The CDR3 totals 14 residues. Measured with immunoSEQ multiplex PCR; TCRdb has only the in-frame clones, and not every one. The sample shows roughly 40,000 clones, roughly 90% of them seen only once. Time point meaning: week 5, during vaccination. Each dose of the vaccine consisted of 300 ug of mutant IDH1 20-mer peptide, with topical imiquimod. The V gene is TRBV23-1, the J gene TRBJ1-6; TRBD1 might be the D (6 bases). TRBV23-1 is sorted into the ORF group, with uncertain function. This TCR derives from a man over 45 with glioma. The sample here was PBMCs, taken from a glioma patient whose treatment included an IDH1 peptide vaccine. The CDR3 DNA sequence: TGCGCCAGCAGTCAGCACAGGGCAGATTCACCCCTCCACTTT. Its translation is CASSQHRADSPLHF.